This T cell receptor (beta chain) appears in the sequencing data of a study of cytomegalovirus exposure and HLA in healthy donors. The germline V gene has CDR1 MNHEY and CDR2 SVGAGI. There are 15 residues in the CDR3. V was clipped by 4 bases and J by 6 bases; unmatched bases: 10. PCR was performed using 60 Vbeta and 13 Jbeta primers. Assay: immunoSEQ multiplex PCR; the TCRdb copy retains only in-frame clones and omits some. The repertoire consists of about 150,000 clones, with approximately 79% occurring once and the leading ten covering 1.7%. The rearrangement uses TRBV6-5 and TRBJ2-7, with TRBD1 identical over 9 bases. Sequenced material: PBMCs. The receptor was isolated from a woman in her twenties or thirties in good health and CMV-seronegative. The CDR3 region is CASSSTGGTFGEQYF. As DNA, the CDR3 is TGTGCCAGCAGTTCCACAGGGGGCACATTCGGCGAGCAGTACTTC.